This T cell receptor (beta chain) was documented in a study of regulatory T cells in long-lasting Graves disease. Whole-study context: Graves' cases, newly diagnosed, had used antithyroid drugs under 3 months.

Time point described: newly diagnosed GD, antithyroid drugs for less than 3 months. Preparation of the TCR library used RNA extracted from PBMCs. With iRepertoire HTBI primers and Arm-PCR of CDR3 regions, TCR beta libraries were built. MiXCR, applied by TCRdb to the multiplex PCR reads, yields one record per CDR3 protein. Of approximately 310,000 distinct CDR3 sequences in the sample, 18% were seen once. CDR3 length: 16 amino acids. The V gene lost 6 bases and the J gene lost 6 bases, with 21 bases spanning the gap. Per germline, CDR1 MDHEN and CDR2 SYDVKM. To note about this clonotype: No antigen is known for it.

Points from the study as a whole: Persistent disease exhibited a predilection for TRBV28, TRBJ1-2 and TRBJ2-5.

This TCR was recovered from a female donor with Graves disease. The chain is built from TRBV28 and TRBJ1-5, with D maybe TRBD1 (5 bases). Sequencing used peripheral blood mononuclear cells (PBMCs), obtained at new diagnosis, from a patient treated with antithyroid drugs. The CDR3 DNA is TGTGCCAGCAGCTCCGGGGGTTGGGATCGGAGTCAGCCCCAGCATTTT. It codes for CASSSGGWDRSQPQHF. Drawing the rest from reference TRBV28 and TRBJ1-5, the complete variable domain is DVKVTQSSRYLVKRTGEKVFLECVQDMDHENMFWYRQDPGLGLRLIYFSYDVKMKEKGDIPEGYSVSREKKERFSLILESASTNQTSMYLCASSSGGWDRSQPQHFGDGTRLSIL.